This T cell receptor beta chain was sequenced in a study of T-cell memory formation after mild COVID-19. Trimming cost V 4 bases and J 5 bases; bases outside gene matches: 5. Germline values: CDR1 KGHDR, CDR2 SFDVKD. CDR3 length equals 15 residues. From the 5' RACE reads, TCRdb called clonotypes with MiXCR, one entry per CDR3 protein. The sample includes 450,000 or so distinct CDR3 sequences, 15% to 25% of them seen just once. This sequence originates from an adult woman who had mild COVID-19 (a few samples of this study predate the infection). Cell type and time point are not known. This chain connects TRBV24-1 to TRBJ2-1; TRBD1 aligns across 9 bases. What was sequenced was PBMCs or a T cell subset sorted from them (not recorded which). The CDR3 bases are TGTGCCACCAGTGAGGGACAGGGTACCCACAATGAGCAGTTCTTC. This sequence encodes CATSEGQGTHNEQFF.